The next 16 T cell receptor beta chains were all read from a single sample in a study of T cells in Graves' hyperthyroidism and ophthalmopathy. It was RNA transcripts that yielded the amplified TCR beta CDR3 regions. HTBI primers drove first-round RT-PCR of the TCR CDR3. TCRdb recomputed calls from the multiplex PCR reads with MiXCR, one row per CDR3 protein. This repertoire shows fewer than 600,000 distinct CDR3 sequences, roughly 14% found once; its top ten account for over 15%. The sequencing input was blood. The source is a woman aged 18-29 years with Graves' hyperthyroidism.

This rearrangement joins TRBV2 to TRBJ2-7; 13 bases fit TRBD2. Per germline, CDR1 SNHLY and CDR2 FYNNEI. Unmatched junction bases numbered 19, after V lost 7 bases and J lost 7 bases. This CDR3 spans 18 amino acids. In DNA form, the CDR3 reads TGTGCCAGCAATCCCAGCACTCCGGGACTAGCGGGGTTCGGTGAGCAGTACTTC. Its translation: CASNPSTPGLAGFGEQYF.

This clonotype was observed at least ten times. V is TRBV12-3 or TRBV12-4 and J is TRBJ2-7, with 9 bases lining up with TRBD1. The length of the CDR3 is 13 residues. Trimming removed 6 bases from V and 5 bases from J; junction bases left unmatched: 5. CDR3 loop: CASSPGTGNEQYF. CDR3 bases: TGTGCCAGCAGCCCTGGGACAGGGAACGAGCAGTACTTC.

This clonotype has a handful of counts. V and J are TRBV29-1 and TRBJ1-1; D not resolved. The germline V gene has CDR1 SQVTM and CDR2 ANQGSEA. V was shortened by 3 bases and J by 1 base, with 6 bases between the two germline ends. The CDR3 sequence is 12 residues long. Here the CDR3 DNA reads TGCAGCGTTGAGAGGAAGAACACTGAAGCTTTCTTT. Translating gives CSVERKNTEAFF. Filled out from reference TRBV29-1 and TRBJ1-1, the complete variable domain reads SAVISQKPSRDICQRGTSLTIQCQVDSQVTMMFWYRQQPGQSLTLIATANQGSEATYESGFVIDKFPISRPNLTFSTLTVSNMSPEDSSIYLCSVERKNTEAFFGQGTRLTVV.

The table lists this clonotype with many counts. The chain combines TRBV27 with TRBJ1-1; D unclear. V was cut by 5 bases and J by 3 bases, with 16 bases left in between. Germline V gene lookup returns CDR1 MNHEY and CDR2 SMNVEV (reference sequence). CDR3 size: 15 residues. In DNA, the CDR3 is TGTGCCAGCAGTCGACTGTCTGTATCTTACACTGAAGCTTTCTTT. It is translated as CASSRLSVSYTEAFF.

This clonotype was seen ten or more times. The chain combines TRBV11-2 with TRBJ1-1; D might be TRBD1 (6 bases). The CDR3 is 18 amino acids. Germline CDR1 is SGHAT and CDR2 is FQNNGV. The ends were cut back, 3 bases at V and 0 bases at J, with 20 bases in the middle. This CDR3 reads CASSLRGGQANMNTEAFF. CDR3 coding DNA: TGTGCCAGCAGCTTGCGGGGGGGGCAGGCTAACATGAACACTGAAGCTTTCTTT.

In this sample, this clonotype turned up a few times. This sequence joins TRBV20-1 and TRBJ2-7; tentatively, D is TRBD1 (5 bases). The germline gives CDR1 DFQATT, CDR2 SNEGSKA (reference sequence). This CDR3 comprises 13 residues. Trimming took 6 bases from V and 0 from J, leaving 12 bases between them. The CDR3, as DNA: TGCAGTGCCAGGGCCCCCGGCTCCTACGAGCAGTACTTC. Protein sequence: CSARAPGSYEQYF.

The gene calls are TRBV10-2 and TRBJ2-7; TRBD2 matches 9 bases. V shed 7 bases and J 2 bases; nucleotides not matched to a gene: 9. The CDR3 consists of 15 residues. Per germline, CDR1 WSHSY and CDR2 SAAADI. The DNA for the CDR3 is TGCGCCAGCATCTCAGGCGGGGGGGAACCCTACGAGCAGTACTTC. Translated: CASISGGGEPYEQYF.

The chain links TRBV6-1 to TRBJ1-4, with a tentative D call TRBD1 (5 bases). The CDR3 totals 14 residues. Germline CDR1 reads MNHNS; CDR2 reads SASEGT. V dropped 2 bases and J dropped 8 bases, with 12 bases sitting between them. The CDR3 DNA reads as TGTGCCAGCAGTGAACCGGCAGGGCTGGAAAAACTGTTTTTT. Its protein is CASSEPAGLEKLFF.

This clonotype was found many times. The chain employs TRBV30 and TRBJ1-1; TRBD1 aligns across 7 bases. V was clipped by 2 bases and J by 4 bases; unmatched bases: 4. Looked up from germline, CDR1 is GTSNPN and CDR2 is SVGIG (reference sequence). This CDR3 spans 13 amino acids. In nucleotides, the CDR3 is TGTGCCTGGAGTCCCGACAGGGCCACTGAAGCTTTCTTT. Amino acid sequence: CAWSPDRATEAFF.

This clonotype came up many times. J is TRBJ1-2 and V is TRBV7-8, with 8 positions matching TRBD1. This CDR3 region has 15 residues. Germline V CDR1 and CDR2: SGHVS, FQNEAQ. V shed 1 base, J shed 5 bases, and the junction held 6 bases outside the gene matches. The DNA of the CDR3 is TGTGCCAGCAGCTTAGTGGATTGGACAGGGTATGGCTACACCTTC. Translation: CASSLVDWTGYGYTF.

The V and J genes are TRBV7-8 and TRBJ1-5; D uncertain. There are 16 residues in the CDR3. Germline V CDR1 and CDR2: SGHVS, FQNEAQ. The V end lost 0 bases, the J end lost 2 bases, and 11 bases lay between the germline ends. The CDR3 is CASSLARARGNQPQHF. The CDR3 DNA reads TGTGCCAGCAGCTTAGCGCGGGCTCGCGGCAATCAGCCCCAGCATTTT.

The sample holds many counts of this clonotype. The chain has TRBV10-3 and TRBJ1-6; a possible D gene is TRBD1 (5 bases). The germline CDR1 and CDR2 sequences are ENHRY and SYGVKD. The CDR3 contains 15 residues. The V end lost 11 bases, the J end lost 5 bases, and 19 bases lay between the germline ends. The CDR3 protein is CASRGGNTDNSPLHF. CDR3 nucleotide sequence: TGTGCCTCACGTGGGGGGAACACCGATAATTCACCCCTCCACTTT.

At least ten counts were recorded for this clonotype. This chain joins TRBV2 and TRBJ1-4, with D unclear. V gave up 7 bases and J gave up 6 bases, with 15 bases separating them. This CDR3 has 14 amino acids. Germline CDR1 SNHLY, CDR2 FYNNEI. CDR3 nucleotides: TGTGCCAGCATTGGTTCGCCAGATCATGAAAAACTGTTTTTT. This translates into CASIGSPDHEKLFF.

The table lists this clonotype with many counts. V is TRBV18 and J is TRBJ2-5; D is unresolved. The germline gives CDR1 KGHSH, CDR2 LQKENI. Trimming took 2 bases from V and 3 from J, leaving 7 bases between them. CDR3 length equals 13 residues. The CDR3: CASSPVAEETQYF. The CDR3, as DNA: TGTGCCAGCTCACCAGTGGCGGAAGAGACCCAGTACTTC.

The table lists this clonotype with a few counts. V and J are TRBV10-3 and TRBJ2-2; 11 bases fit TRBD2. CDR1 is ENHRY and CDR2 is SYGVKD in the germline V gene. The junction had 2 bases not matched to a gene; V was cut back by 9 bases and J by 2 bases. CDR3 length equals 14 residues. The CDR3 nucleotides read TGTGCCATTAGCGGGGGGGGTAACACCGGGGAGCTGTTTTTT. This encodes CAISGGGNTGELFF.

The CDR3: CASSPRTDPNTEAFF. The CDR3, as DNA: TGCGCCAGCAGCCCCCGGACGGATCCGAACACTGAAGCTTTCTTT. The rearrangement uses TRBV5-1 and TRBJ1-1; D is unclear. Germline-derived CDR1 and CDR2 are SGHRS and YFSETQ. V was pared by 4 bases and J by 1 base, with 14 bases between. The CDR3 loop spans 15 amino acids. The entire variable domain, with the rest obtained from reference TRBV5-1 and TRBJ1-1, is as follows: KAGVTQTPRYLIKTRGQQVTLSCSPISGHRSVSWYQQTPGQGLQFLFEYFSETQRNKGNFPGRFSGRQFSNSRSEMNVSTLELGDSALYLCASSPRTDPNTEAFFGQGTRLTVV.